This T cell receptor beta chain was captured in a study of T cell responses to AZD1222 COVID-19 vaccine (dated by TCRdb to the early 2020s). Describing the broader study: TCR sequencing covered roughly 230 trial participants: 200 to 220 given two doses of AZD1222 and 26 given two doses of MenACWY control vaccine. Trial participants were enrolled by age into 18-55, 56-69 and 70-plus year subgroups, with roughly 150, 30 and 60 TCR-sequenced participants respectively. The paper's findings and limits, for the study overall: Reportedly, almost half of the unique spike-specific TCRs recognized epitopes lying outside the regions that are mutated in the B.1.351 and B.1.1.7 variants. CD4 TCRs associated with the vaccine covered the entire spike protein, and the dominant responses were in regions 160-218 and 743-854. The 56-69-year group was small, and its depth increase did not reach significance, likely because of low power. Because no day 14 peak-response samples were available, the repertoires could be characterized only after the peak T cell response. A significant rise in spike-specific TCR breadth and depth was observed after two AZD1222 doses relative to day 0 and relative to MenACWY recipients. Conclusions about previously exposed vaccinees were limited because only a handful of AZD1222 recipients were SARS-CoV-2 seropositive at baseline. Participants were mostly white British, with more females than males. The authors suggested clonal diversity may have been underestimated.

The CDR3 goes from the cysteine to the phenylalanine over 22 residues. Here the CDR3 DNA is all that survives: 66 bases in frame from base 1. Trimming leaves V shorter by 5 bases and J shorter by 0 bases, with the junction holding 21 bases beyond the gene matches. Based on the germline V gene, the CDR1 and CDR2 sequences are SGHTA and FQGTGA. The CDR3 regions of human TCRbeta chains were analyzed by immunosequencing. The original pipeline was this. Repertoire TCRs were checked for matches against a reference library of SARS-CoV-2-specific TCRs that had been generated using the MIRA antigen-specificity platform. Breadth was defined as the fraction of unique TCRs that were SARS-CoV-2-associated, and depth was defined as the fraction of total T cells that were SARS-CoV-2-associated. Using the MIRA data, every spike-specific TCR was mapped to the spike region that the TCR reacted to and assigned to either a CD4 or a CD8 class. Log10-transformed breadth and depth values were compared by one-way ANOVA with Sidak's multiple comparisons tests. TCRdb stores this immuneACCESS table with in-frame sequences only. Part of the clones is absent; in the studies checked, under half of the shortfall reflects unresolved V genes, and no reason is known for the rest. V and J calls and clone size follow that table, whereas D and trimming were derived from the DNA. This sample gives 150,000 to 200,000 clones in total; just over 90% of them show up just once. In total, the top ten clones hold approximately 1.3% of the sample.

The time point label on this specimen signifies: about 28 days (+/-7) after the second vaccine dose. AZD1222 recipients given second doses at about 4 weeks or at about 12 weeks were pooled, since spike-specific TCR depth and breadth were not found to differ between the two schedules. Samples from vaccinated people were obtained from the UK trials COV001 and COV002, which included a single-blind randomized controlled phase 2/3 trial of AZD1222 (ChAdOx1 nCoV-19) in healthy adults. For TCRbeta chain sequencing, PBMC samples from trial participants were taken at day 0 and at day 28 after the second dose. On this clone itself: No cognate antigen has been identified for it. No base-level quality is on record; no much larger clone is a single base apart.

The rearrangement combines TRBV7-3 with TRBJ2-3, and 12 bases in between align with TRBD2. This clonotype was sampled from an adult who received the AZD1222 COVID-19 vaccine. The material sequenced was peripheral blood, taken 28 days after the second AZD1222 dose. For the CDR3, the sequence is CASSLRLAGETGGRNSTDTQYF. Read as DNA, the sequence is TGTGCCAGCAGCCTCCGACTAGCGGGAGAAACGGGGGGCCGGAATAGCACAGATACGCAGTATTTT.